This T cell receptor (beta chain) originates from a study of blood T cell repertoires in COVID-19. Study background: Acute-phase and convalescent COVID-19 samples originated in the United States, Italy and Spain. T cells, B-cell-depleted T cells, or PBMCs supplied cDNA or gDNA.

In the authors' workflow: Amplification of reference gene primers provided the estimated nucleated cell counts. Produced via immunoSEQ multiplex PCR; TCRdb's table is partial and in-frame only. D and trimming were read from the DNA, whereas the V and J calls and clone size are those reported in that table. The table shows over 50,000 clones, with roughly 88% occurring only once. Per the germline V gene, CDR1 is SGHTA and CDR2 is FQGNSA. V dropped 1 base and J dropped 8; count of bases not matched to a gene: 11. The CDR3 covers 17 residues. The sequence came from a man in his forties or fifties with active COVID-19. The J gene is TRBJ2-3, the V gene TRBV7-2, with 11 bases aligning to TRBD2. Sequenced sample: peripheral blood. CDR3 region: CASSLGISGGAGGTQYF. CDR3 DNA sequence: TGTGCCAGCAGCTTAGGAATTAGCGGGGGGGCCGGAGGTACGCAGTATTTT.